Presented here are 16 T cell receptor beta chains from one specimen sequenced in a study of T-cell memory formation after mild COVID-19. TCRdb processed the 5' RACE reads anew with MiXCR; each CDR3 protein has one entry. Of hundreds of thousands of distinct CDR3 sequences listed, roughly 22% are singletons. The specimen sequenced was PBMCs or a T cell subset sorted from them (not recorded which). The origin of the receptors is an adult woman who had mild COVID-19 (a few samples of this study predate the infection). Cell type and time point are not known.

In this sample, this clonotype turned up a few times. The chain is built from TRBV6-6 and TRBJ1-1; D unclear. Between the trimmed V and J ends, which lost 7 bases and 0 bases, there was a span of 12 bases. Germline V gene sequence: CDR1 MNHNY, CDR2 SVGAGI (reference sequence). This CDR3 comprises 14 residues. This CDR3 reads CASTKGSMNTEAFF. CDR3 nucleotides: TGTGCCAGCACCAAGGGCAGTATGAACACTGAAGCTTTCTTT.

The chain carries TRBV10-3 and TRBJ2-3, with D tentatively TRBD2 (6 bases). The CDR3 has 15 residues. Trimming took off 3 bases at V and 3 bases at J, with 13 bases between the two ends. In germline, CDR1 is ENHRY, CDR2 SYGVKD. The CDR3 nucleotides are TGTGCCATCAGTGATCTGCGGGATAGAACAGATACGCAGTATTTT. Its translation is CAISDLRDRTDTQYF.

The chain uses TRBV6-2 or TRBV6-3 and TRBJ2-1, with a possible D match to TRBD1 (5 bases). CDR3 length: 13 amino acids. V lost 4 bases and J lost 6, with 10 bases in between. In germline, CDR1 is MNHEY, CDR2 SVGEGT. CDR3 region: CASSLNRLNEQFF. The DNA of the CDR3 is TGTGCCAGCAGTTTGAACAGGCTCAATGAGCAGTTCTTC.

In its sample, this clonotype was seen a few times. The V and J genes are TRBV19 and TRBJ2-1, with no clear D. This CDR3 comprises 15 residues. CDR1 is LNHDA, CDR2 SQIVND, per germline (reference sequence). Trimming took 9 bases from V and 4 from J, leaving 19 bases between them. CDR3 loop: CARHPLKYFYNEQFF. In DNA form, the CDR3 reads TGTGCCAGGCACCCCCTTAAATATTTTTACAATGAGCAGTTCTTC.

The chain joins TRBV5-4 to TRBJ2-7; 8 bases match TRBD2. CDR3 length: 19 residues. Per the germline V gene, CDR1 is SGHNT and CDR2 is YYREEE (reference sequence). V lost 0 bases, J lost 3 bases, and 17 bases stayed unmatched. Here the CDR3 reads CASSLDRAGVVLGLYEQYF. The CDR3, as DNA: TGTGCCAGCAGCTTGGATCGAGCGGGAGTGGTCTTGGGGCTCTACGAGCAGTACTTC.

The chain employs TRBV7-9 and TRBJ1-3, with a possible D match to TRBD1 (6 bases). The germline V gene encodes CDR1 SEHNR and CDR2 FQNEAQ (reference sequence). This CDR3 has 10 amino acids. The V gene lost 8 bases and the J gene lost 8 bases, with 7 bases spanning the gap. This CDR3 reads CASHRDTIYF. DNA of the CDR3: TGTGCCAGCCACAGGGACACCATATATTTT.

Turning to this clonotype: One end of the junction varies from germline; a read error may be responsible. V usage is TRBV7-7 and J usage is TRBJ1-1; D might be TRBD1 (5 bases). CDR1 SSHAT and CDR2 FNYEAQ come from the germline V gene (reference sequence). The CDR3 spans 19 residues. The CDR3 loop reads CASSFTWGVFPLLGTEAFF. The CDR3 DNA reads as TGTGCTAGCAGCTTCACTTGGGGGGTCTTTCCCTTGCTGGGCACTGAAGCTTTCTTT.

The genes are TRBV12-3 or TRBV12-4 and TRBJ2-1; 9 bases match TRBD2. The CDR3 runs 15 residues. V lost 6 bases and J lost 7; bases outside the gene matches: 10. For the CDR3, the DNA is TGTGCCAGCAGCAGCCGCGGGAGGGCCATGAATGAGCAGTTCTTC. Translation gives CASSSRGRAMNEQFF.

This clonotype was observed a few times. The chain is built from TRBV6-5 and TRBJ2-3; 10 bases are shared with TRBD2. Trimming cost V 0 bases and J 6 bases; bases outside gene matches: 6. The CDR3 runs 16 residues. The V gene's germline CDR1 is MNHEY and CDR2 SVGAGI. CDR3 protein: CASSYSFSGRWDTQYF. DNA of the CDR3: TGTGCCAGCAGTTACTCGTTTAGCGGGAGGTGGGATACGCAGTATTTT.

The V call is TRBV5-4, the J call TRBJ2-5; 8 bases match TRBD1. CDR1 is SGHNT and CDR2 is YYREEE in the germline V gene (reference sequence). This CDR3 is 13 amino acids long. V lost 5 bases to trimming and J lost 5 bases; unmatched junction nucleotides: 5. DNA of the CDR3: TGTGCCAGCAGGTCGACAGGGGTGGAGACCCAGTACTTC. Protein product: CASRSTGVETQYF. Drawing the rest from reference TRBV5-4 and TRBJ2-5, the complete variable domain is ETGVTQSPTHLIKTRGQQVTLRCSSQSGHNTVSWYQQALGQGPQFIFQYYREEENGRGNFPPRFSGLQFPNYSSELNVNALELDDSALYLCASRSTGVETQYFGPGTRLLVL.

This clonotype was counted only a few times. This chain's CDR3 is CASSVPREQFF. CDR3 coding DNA: TGTGCCAGCAGCGTGCCCCGCGAGCAGTTCTTC. The chain links TRBV7-9 to TRBJ2-1, with no clear D. The CDR3 is 11 amino acids. Trimming took 5 bases from V and 10 from J, leaving 9 bases between them. CDR1 and CDR2 from the germline V gene are SEHNR and FQNEAQ (reference sequence). The full variable domain, its missing parts supplied by reference TRBV7-9 and TRBJ2-1, is DTGVSQNPRHKITKRGQNVTFRCDPISEHNRLYWYRQTLGQGPEFLTYFQNEAQLEKSRLLSDRFSAERPKGSFSTLEIQRTEQGDSAMYLCASSVPREQFFGPGTRLTVL.

There are a few counts of this clonotype. The rearrangement uses TRBV12-3 or TRBV12-4 and TRBJ1-2; the match to TRBD1 covers 7 bases. The CDR3 runs 13 residues. Trimming took 4 bases from V and 4 from J; bases not matched to a gene: 3. CDR3: CASSSGDSYGYTF. CDR3 nucleotide sequence: TGTGCCAGCAGTTCGGGGGACAGCTATGGCTACACCTTC.

The rearrangement uses TRBV12-3 or TRBV12-4 and TRBJ1-1; the D is unclear. The ends were cut back, 5 bases at V and 9 bases at J, with 10 bases in the middle. The CDR3 has 11 amino acids. The CDR3 nucleotides read TGTGCCAGCAGTCCTAGGGTAAAAGCTTTCTTT. This translates into CASSPRVKAFF.

This clonotype was counted a few times. The chain joins TRBV7-9 to TRBJ2-2; unclear D gene. V lost 5 bases, J lost 11 bases, and 9 bases lay in between. CDR1 is SEHNR, CDR2 FQNEAQ, per germline (reference sequence). CDR3 length: 11 amino acids. CDR3 in DNA: TGTGCCAGCAGCCATAGACCTGAGCTGTTTTTT. Translation: CASSHRPELFF.

The chain uses TRBV19 and TRBJ1-5; maybe TRBD1 (5 bases). V was clipped by 9 bases and J by 4 bases, with 13 bases between them. The CDR3 is 13 residues long. Germline CDR1 is LNHDA and CDR2 is SQIVND (reference sequence). The DNA of the CDR3 is TGTGCCAGCCAAAGACAGCTTAATCAGCCCCAGCATTTT. Amino acid sequence: CASQRQLNQPQHF.

The V and J genes are TRBV5-1 and TRBJ2-7; D may be TRBD1 (8 bases). V lost 3 bases, J lost 6 bases, and 19 bases lay in between. Germline loops: CDR1 SGHRS, CDR2 YFSETQ. The CDR3 is 15 amino acids. CDR3 region: CASSWGGRTGTEQYF. The CDR3 coding sequence is TGCGCCAGCAGCTGGGGGGGCAGGACAGGGACCGAGCAGTACTTC.